This T cell receptor beta chain was recovered during a study of neurological immune-mediated disorders. This clonotype was counted many times. Its antigen remains unidentified. The authors obtained over 200 million TCR-beta sequences from 15-18 subjects per sequencing run. In TCRdb, the 5' RACE reads were re-called with MiXCR into one record per CDR3 protein. The data hold tens of thousands of distinct CDR3 sequences, with about 3.5% observed a single time. The germline V gene encodes CDR1 SGHTA and CDR2 FQGNSA. V lost 1 base, J lost 3 bases, and 10 bases lay in between. There are 14 residues in the CDR3. Study-wide results and caveats: CDR3 amino acid sequences found in expanded clones were never shared across subjects, suggesting private repertoires in all groups.

The sample consisted of PBMCs. This sequence originates from a woman aged 45 to 65 with multiple sclerosis. The chain uses TRBV7-2 and TRBJ2-7; weak D call: TRBD2 (5 bases). CDR3 sequence: CASSLDWRNYEQYF. Written as DNA, the CDR3 is TGTGCCAGCAGCTTAGACTGGAGGAACTACGAGCAGTACTTC.